These 2 T cell receptor beta chains were sequenced from one sample in a study of cytomegalovirus exposure and HLA in healthy donors. The PCR employed 60 Vbeta primers together with 13 Jbeta primers. The data were produced by immunoSEQ multiplex PCR, yet TCRdb's version contains in-frame clones alone and is incomplete. Of around 150,000 clones in the sample, nearly 90% were seen once. The sequenced sample was PBMCs. All receptors derive from a woman aged 40 to 50 in good health and CMV-seronegative.

DNA for the CDR3: TGTGCCAGCAGCTTAGGCAAAAGCCACGAGCAGTACTTC. Amino acid sequence: CASSLGKSHEQYF. The J gene is TRBJ2-7, the V gene TRBV7-2; D not resolved. Germline V lookup: CDR1 SGHTA, CDR2 FQGNSA. The germline V and J ends were trimmed by 1 base and 5 bases, with 9 bases remaining between them. CDR3 size: 13 residues.

The chain carries TRBV25-1 and TRBJ2-4; perhaps TRBD2 as D (6 bases). The germline gives CDR1 MGHDK, CDR2 SYGVNS. The CDR3 extends over 14 amino acids. The V end was cut by 2 bases, the J end by 6 bases, with 11 bases between. The CDR3 DNA reads as TGTGCCAGCAGTGAACCGGGACTGATAAACATTCAGTACTTC. Protein product: CASSEPGLINIQYF.